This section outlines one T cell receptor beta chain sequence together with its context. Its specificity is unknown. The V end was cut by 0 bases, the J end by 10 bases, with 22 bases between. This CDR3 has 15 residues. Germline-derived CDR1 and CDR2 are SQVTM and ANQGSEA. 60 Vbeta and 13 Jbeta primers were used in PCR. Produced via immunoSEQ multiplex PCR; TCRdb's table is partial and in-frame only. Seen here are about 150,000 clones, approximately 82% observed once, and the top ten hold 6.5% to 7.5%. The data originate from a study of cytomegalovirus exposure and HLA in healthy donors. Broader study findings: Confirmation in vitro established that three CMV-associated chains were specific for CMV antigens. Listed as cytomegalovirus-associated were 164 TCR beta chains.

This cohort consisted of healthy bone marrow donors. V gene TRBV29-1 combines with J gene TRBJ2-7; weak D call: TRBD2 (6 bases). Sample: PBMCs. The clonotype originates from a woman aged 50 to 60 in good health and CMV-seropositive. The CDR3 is CSVEDRGSGISLQYF. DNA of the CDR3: TGCAGCGTTGAAGATCGAGGTAGCGGTATATCTTTACAGTACTTC.